This TCR beta chain was captured in a study of response to subunit inactivated influenza vaccine. Findings and caveats of the study: Few new T cells, the authors suggested, are recruited by each seasonal influenza vaccination.

TCRdb analysed the RT-PCR reads with MiXCR anew, one entry per CDR3 protein. Of some 600,000 distinct CDR3 sequences detected, 14% appear once; the ten largest clones hold 7.5% to 8%. A remark on this clonotype: Antigen unknown.

V gave up 2 bases and J gave up 0 bases, with 5 bases separating them. This CDR3 region has 14 residues. Sequences were derived from PBMCs from blood, sampled 14 days before vaccination. This receptor was obtained from a middle-aged man who received an inactivated influenza vaccine. The rearrangement uses TRBV12-3 or TRBV12-4 and TRBJ1-3; the D is unclear. Written as DNA, the CDR3 is TGTGCCAGCAGTTTATGGAGCTCTGGAAACACCATATATTTT. Encoded protein: CASSLWSSGNTIYF.